The rows below give T cell receptor beta chains drawn from one sample of a study of cytomegalovirus exposure and HLA in healthy donors. Some clones are missing from TCRdb's copy, which holds only in-frame ones; the method was immunoSEQ multiplex PCR. The sample lists about 160,000 clones, 70% to 90% occurring once. Sequencing was performed on PBMCs. These receptors all come from a man between 18 and 29 years old in good health and CMV-seropositive. Each CDR3 is given with its conserved first and last residue. D genes are given only for firm matches. Clone size appears in some rows only: once, few, many, or a class for an expanded clone.

TRBV30	TRBJ2-6	few	TRBD1	19	TGTGCCTGGGCCCTCCCGGGACAGGGGGCGCGTAAAGGGGCCAACGTCCTGACTTTC	CAWALPGQGARKGANVLTF
TRBV18	TRBJ1-4	once	.	18	TGTGCCAGCTCACCCGGGCAGGCCCGACTACCCGGTTGGGAAAAACTGTTTTTT	CASSPGQARLPGWEKLFF
TRBV7-3	TRBJ2-3	.	TRBD2	15	TGTGCCAGCAGCTTTAGCGGGGGGGCGACAGATACGCAGTATTTT	CASSFSGGATDTQYF
TRBV5-5	TRBJ2-5	few	TRBD2	17	TGTGCCAGCAGCCGACAGGGACTAGCGGGCCCCACGGGGACCCAGTACTTC	CASSRQGLAGPTGTQYF
TRBV5-1	TRBJ1-3	once	.	15	TGCGCCAGCAGCCGAGACGGGGACTCTGGAAACACCATATATTTT	CASSRDGDSGNTIYF
TRBV5-8	TRBJ1-1	few	.	14	TGTGCCAGCAGCTTGGATCAGCGGTACACTGAAGCTTTCTTT	CASSLDQRYTEAFF
TRBV21-1	TRBJ1-5	.	.	16	TGTGCCAGCAGCAAATTATTACAGCGGATACATCAGCCCCAGCATTTT	CASSKLLQRIHQPQHF
TRBV14	TRBJ2-7	.	.	15	TGTGCCAGCAGCCAAGACAACAGGCCCATCTACGAGCAGTACTTC	CASSQDNRPIYEQYF
TRBV5-1	TRBJ2-1	.	.	13	TGCGCCAGCAGTAGACAGGAAGGGGATGAGCAGTTCTTC	CASSRQEGDEQFF
TRBV11-2	TRBJ2-7	.	.	14	TGTGCCAGCAGCTTAGCTGGTAGGGAGTACGAGCAGTACTTC	CASSLAGREYEQYF
TRBV29-1	TRBJ2-3	.	TRBD1	17	TGCAGCGTTGATAACATAGGACAGGGTACTAGCACAGATACGCAGTATTTT	CSVDNIGQGTSTDTQYF
TRBV5-4	TRBJ2-2	once	TRBD2	16	TGTGCCAGCAGCGGGGGTGGGCTAGCGGGAACCGGGGAGCTGTTTTTT	CASSGGGLAGTGELFF
TRBV10-3	TRBJ2-3	.	TRBD2	16	TGTGCCACCGGGGGCGGGGGGGCTTCTAGCACAGATACGCAGTATTTT	CATGGGGASSTDTQYF
TRBV7-2	TRBJ2-3	.	TRBD2	16	TGTGCCAGCAGCTTCTACGGGGGGATGAGCACAGATACGCAGTATTTT	CASSFYGGMSTDTQYF
TRBV19	TRBJ1-4	.	.	13	TGTGCCAGTAGTTGGGGAAAGGGGGAAAAACTGTTTTTT	CASSWGKGEKLFF
TRBV10-3	TRBJ2-1	.	TRBD2	13	TGTGCCATCGCGGGGGGCCCGGGGGGTGAGCAGTTCTTC	CAIAGGPGGEQFF
TRBV4-1	TRBJ2-2	.	.	19	TGCGCCAGCAGCCAAGATCACAGGGTTGGTCCCCAGTTCACCGGGGAGCTGTTTTTT	CASSQDHRVGPQFTGELFF
TRBV4-2	TRBJ1-2	.	.	17	TGTGCCAGCAGCCTAACCTCCGACAGTCAGACCAACTATGGCTACACCTTC	CASSLTSDSQTNYGYTF
TRBV7-8	TRBJ1-1	.	.	16	TGTGCCAGCAGCTTAGGAGTTGCGGGCATGAACACTGAAGCTTTCTTT	CASSLGVAGMNTEAFF
TRBV7-2	TRBJ2-1	.	TRBD2	13	TGTGCCAGCAGTCGGACTAGTTCGGATGAGCAGTTCTTC	CASSRTSSDEQFF
TRBV6-4	TRBJ2-2	once	.	14	TGTGCCAGCAGTGACTCCCCAGGCACCGGGGAGCTGTTTTTT	CASSDSPGTGELFF
TRBV4-2	TRBJ2-2	.	TRBD2	15	TGTGCCAGCAGCCACGCTCGCGGGGGCACCGGGGAGCTGTTTTTT	CASSHARGGTGELFF
TRBV5-1	TRBJ1-4	once	.	15	TGCGCCAGCAGCTCCAGCCGGGGGACTAATGAAAAACTGTTTTTT	CASSSSRGTNEKLFF
TRBV5-1	TRBJ2-2	.	TRBD1	16	TGCGCCAGCAGCGCGACGACAGGGGGCGGCACCGGGGAGCTGTTTTTT	CASSATTGGGTGELFF
TRBV7-9	TRBJ2-1	.	TRBD2	12	TGTGCCAGCAGCCCCGGGGAGGGGGAGCAGTTCTTC	CASSPGEGEQFF
TRBV4-3	TRBJ2-3	once	.	20	TGCGCCAGCAGCCCGAAGTTATCGGTTCCCTACCTATCTAGCACAGATACGCAGTATTTT	CASSPKLSVPYLSSTDTQYF
TRBV6-5	TRBJ2-7	.	TRBD1	15	TGTGCCAGCAGTCGATCGGACAGGGAGGCCTACGAGCAGTACTTC	CASSRSDREAYEQYF
TRBV7-9	TRBJ1-2	.	.	16	TGTGCCAGCAGCCGGACCCCGGGACAAACCTCTGGTGGCTACACCTTC	CASSRTPGQTSGGYTF
TRBV14	TRBJ1-1	few	.	13	TGTGCCAGCAGCTACGGGGTGGGCACTGAAGCTTTCTTT	CASSYGVGTEAFF
TRBV6-1	TRBJ1-2	.	.	12	TGTGCCAGCAGTGAAGAGGGGTATGGCTACACCTTC	CASSEEGYGYTF
TRBV4-1	TRBJ1-2	.	.	16	TGCGCCAGCAGCCAAGAAGAGTACGACTTCACCTATGGCTACACCTTC	CASSQEEYDFTYGYTF